There are many counts of the clone carrying this T cell receptor beta chain. Its antigen is as yet unknown. This sample is part of a study of beta chain features in type 1 diabetes. At the level of the study: Summed over all samples, the examined sorted cells came to 107,917,701. Study conclusions and caveats: Patients showed naive, central memory and Treg TCRB repertoires that appeared more similar than those of healthy donors.

cDNA synthesis used the whole RNA isolate, giving expressed TCRB sequences. Clones were sequenced by immunoSEQ multiplex PCR, and TCRdb holds only the in-frame ones, with some missing. The sample has about 150,000 clones; around 8.5% are singletons. This receptor was obtained from a man between 18 and 29 years old in good health. The material sequenced was central memory CD4+ T cells from blood.

CDR3 DNA sequence: TGTGCCAGCAGCCTGGGAGTTTCCCATACGCAGTATTTT. Residues: CASSLGVSHTQYF. The chain joins TRBV14 to TRBJ2-3; D is possibly TRBD2 (5 bases). The CDR3 covers 13 residues. CDR1 SGHDN and CDR2 FVKESK come from the germline V gene. Trimming removed 4 bases from V and 7 bases from J, with 12 bases in between.